Listed below are T cell receptor beta chains from one sample, sequenced in a study of T cell changes during pregnancy in multiple sclerosis. Only in-frame clones appear in the TCRdb table, and some are missing; sequencing was by immunoSEQ multiplex PCR. The sample has about 20,000 clones, about 85% seen once. The sequencing used CD8+ T cells from peripheral blood mononuclear cells, collected after pregnancy. The receptors come from a female donor in good health, enrolled as a control in a pregnancy study. Both conserved end residues are trimmed from each CDR3. Fields, in order: CDR3 protein, clone size, V gene. Not every row has a clone size; where given, it reads once, few, many or a size class.

ASSLGGQGYT,.,TRBV5-6
ASSTGLAGGPGSYNEQF,once,TRBV5-6
ASSLGTGGQETQY,medium-sized,TRBV27
ASSEGFRAETQY,.,TRBV2
ASSLRGSNEKLF,.,TRBV13
ATSRELVGVEQY,.,TRBV15
ASSPPGREQF,.,TRBV27
AMASGTGGNTIY,.,TRBV6-1
ASSGAGGTPGTQY,.,TRBV6-4
AIRGGHGSFSYEQY,.,TRBV10-3
ASSFELADSYNEQF,once,TRBV7-2
ASRAWNTGELF,.,TRBV19
ASSSPSFGQGAYEQY,.,TRBV5-4
ASAGSTGDYGYT,.,TRBV27
ASTLLTSGSGTGELF,.,TRBV7-6
ASSADRLPTGELF,few,TRBV11-2
ATSRGGASTDTQY,medium-sized,TRBV15
ASSSWDREYHSSYNEQF,.,TRBV7-9
ASSFREATEAF,.,TRBV7-8
ASSLSGAGETQY,.,TRBV7-9
ASSLDRGEKLF,.,TRBV5-4
ASSPKRETQY,.,TRBV18
ASSLGQAYNEQF,.,TRBV11-2
ASSDPDRSTTEAF,few,TRBV6-4
AWSVLSYNEQF,.,TRBV30
ASRTGGDTDTQY,.,TRBV6-4
ASSYRRSGPSTDTQY,.,TRBV11-2
AWSGERGAGNTIY,.,TRBV30
ASSLASRGLGEQY,.,TRBV5-1
ASSLGHLNTEAF,.,TRBV19
ASSIPGQGARQPQH,once,TRBV19
SVEDRGLAGEVSYEQY,.,TRBV29-1
VAGQSNYGYT,.,TRBV27
ASSLRGGNYGYT,.,TRBV27
ASSLDGTEAF,once,TRBV5-1